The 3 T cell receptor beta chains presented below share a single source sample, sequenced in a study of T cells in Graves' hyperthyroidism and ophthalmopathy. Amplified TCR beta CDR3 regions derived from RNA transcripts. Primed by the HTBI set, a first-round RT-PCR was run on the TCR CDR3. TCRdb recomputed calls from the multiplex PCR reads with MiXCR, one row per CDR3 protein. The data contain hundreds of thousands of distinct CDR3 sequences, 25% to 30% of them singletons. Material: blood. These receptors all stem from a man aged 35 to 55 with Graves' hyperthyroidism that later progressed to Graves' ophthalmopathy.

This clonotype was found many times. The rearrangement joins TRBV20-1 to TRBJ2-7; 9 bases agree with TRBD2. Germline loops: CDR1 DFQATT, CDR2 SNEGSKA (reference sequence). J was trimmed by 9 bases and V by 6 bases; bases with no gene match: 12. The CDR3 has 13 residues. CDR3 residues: CSAVSGRSIVQYF. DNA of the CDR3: TGCAGTGCCGTTAGCGGGAGAAGTATTGTGCAGTACTTC.

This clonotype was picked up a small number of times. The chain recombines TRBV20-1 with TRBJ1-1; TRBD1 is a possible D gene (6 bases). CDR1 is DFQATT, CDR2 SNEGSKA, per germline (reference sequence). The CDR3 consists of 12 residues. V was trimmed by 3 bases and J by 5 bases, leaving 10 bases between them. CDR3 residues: CSARGDTTEAFF. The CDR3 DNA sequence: TGCAGTGCTAGGGGGGACACTACTGAAGCTTTCTTT.

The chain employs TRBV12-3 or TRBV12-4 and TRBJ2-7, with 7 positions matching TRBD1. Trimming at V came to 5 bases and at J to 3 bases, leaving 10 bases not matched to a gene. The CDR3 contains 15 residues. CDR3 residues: CASSPQTDRVYEQYF. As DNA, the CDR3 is TGTGCCAGCAGTCCACAGACTGACAGGGTCTACGAGCAGTACTTC.